These 26 T cell receptor beta chains came from one sample sequenced in a study of cytomegalovirus exposure and HLA in healthy donors. 13 Jbeta primers and 60 Vbeta primers were used for the PCR. Measured with immunoSEQ multiplex PCR; TCRdb has only the in-frame clones, and not every one. The sample holds some 170,000 clones, 80% seen once. Sequenced: PBMCs. The receptors were sampled from a man aged 18-30 years in good health and CMV-seropositive.

The chain has TRBV9 and TRBJ1-3; 7 nucleotides match TRBD1. The CDR3 loop spans 15 amino acids. Trimming at V came to 3 bases and at J to 4 bases, leaving 7 bases not matched to a gene. Germline CDR1 and CDR2: SGDLS and YYNGEE. The CDR3: CASSGPGGLGNTIYF. CDR3 coding DNA: TGTGCCAGCAGCGGGCCAGGGGGGCTCGGAAACACCATATATTTT.

There are a few counts of this clone. The chain has TRBV6-5 and TRBJ2-5; TRBD2 matches 12 bases. Germline lookup yields CDR1 MNHEY and CDR2 SVGAGI. The CDR3 is 16 residues long. The J segment lost 3 bases and the V segment lost 0 bases, leaving 2 bases of the junction unmatched. The CDR3 DNA follows: TGTGCCAGCAGTTACTCGAGACTAGCGGGAGAAGAGACCCAGTACTTC. Translated: CASSYSRLAGEETQYF.

This rearrangement joins TRBV2 to TRBJ2-2; 7 bases agree with TRBD1. Germline assignment: CDR1 SNHLY and CDR2 FYNNEI. The V segment lost 2 bases and the J segment 7 bases; nucleotides outside the gene matches: 4. The CDR3 contains 14 residues. The chain's CDR3 is CASSETGVYGELFF. The CDR3 DNA reads TGTGCCAGCAGTGAAACAGGGGTATACGGGGAGCTGTTTTTT.

V and J are TRBV4-3 and TRBJ1-4; 9 bases align to TRBD1. This CDR3 has 18 residues. V gave up 1 base and J gave up 4 bases; unmatched junction bases: 10. Germline CDR1 LGHNA, CDR2 YSLEER. In DNA, the CDR3 is TGCGCCAGCAGCCAAGCATCCGACAGGGGGAATCGTAATGAAAAACTGTTTTTT. Translating it yields CASSQASDRGNRNEKLFF.

This chain connects TRBV19 to TRBJ1-5; a possible D gene is TRBD1 (6 bases). The germline V gene has CDR1 LNHDA and CDR2 SQIVND (reference sequence). Trimming removed 4 bases from V and 3 bases from J, with 16 bases in between. This CDR3 comprises 16 residues. The CDR3 loop reads CASSTRTEMNNQPQHF. CDR3 DNA: TGTGCCAGTAGTACCCGGACAGAGATGAACAATCAGCCCCAGCATTTT.

This chain joins TRBV30 and TRBJ2-3, with TRBD2 matching 9 bases. Germline values: CDR1 GTSNPN, CDR2 SVGIG (reference sequence). V shed 1 base, J shed 13 bases, and the junction held 0 bases outside the gene matches. This CDR3 is built from 10 residues. CDR3: CAWSGLAEYF. The CDR3, as DNA: TGTGCCTGGAGTGGACTAGCGGAGTATTTT.

The chain carries TRBV5-8 and TRBJ1-4; 9 bases agree with TRBD1. This CDR3 has 17 residues. V dropped 4 bases and J dropped 4; count of bases not matched to a gene: 11. The germline CDR1 and CDR2 sequences are SGHTS and YDEGEE. The CDR3 DNA is TGTGCCAGCAGCGCCTCCGGGACAGGGATAAGTAATGAAAAACTGTTTTTT. Amino acids: CASSASGTGISNEKLFF. The full variable domain, rest sourced from reference TRBV5-8 and TRBJ1-4, is EAGVTQSPTHLIKTRGQQATLRCSPISGHTSVYWYQQALGLGLQFLLWYDEGEERNRGNFPPRFSGRQFPNYSSELNVNALELEDSALYLCASSASGTGISNEKLFFGSGTQLSVL.

The CDR3 is CASSVAREQFF. The DNA of the CDR3 is TGTGCCAGCAGCGTAGCGCGTGAGCAGTTCTTC. The genes are TRBV6-1 and TRBJ2-1, with D possibly being TRBD2 (5 bases). V lost 6 bases, J lost 9 bases, and 9 bases lay in between. The CDR3 is 11 amino acids. Per germline, CDR1 MNHNS and CDR2 SASEGT.

This rearrangement joins TRBV4-3 to TRBJ1-1; D might be TRBD1 (5 bases). Trimming took 1 base from V and 1 from J, leaving 13 bases between them. Germline V gene lookup returns CDR1 LGHNA and CDR2 YSLEER. CDR3 length: 16 residues. The chain's CDR3 is CASSQGYFRGNTEAFF. In DNA form, the CDR3 reads TGCGCCAGCAGCCAAGGTTACTTTAGGGGGAACACTGAAGCTTTCTTT.

The J gene is TRBJ2-4, the V gene TRBV5-1, with a possible D match to TRBD1 (5 bases). The CDR3 is made up of 13 amino acids. Per germline, CDR1 SGHRS and CDR2 YFSETQ. The V end was cut by 3 bases, the J end by 9 bases, with 13 bases between. CDR3 nucleotides: TGCGCCAGCAGCTCTCCAGGGTTGGGCATTCAGTACTTC. It is translated as CASSSPGLGIQYF.

V gene TRBV4-2 combines with J gene TRBJ2-3, with TRBD2 matching over 8 bases. V dropped 3 bases and J dropped 9; count of bases not matched to a gene: 17. The CDR3 is 17 residues long. Germline V gene lookup returns CDR1 LGHNA and CDR2 YNFKEQ. CDR3 sequence (DNA): TGTGCCAGCAGCCAGACTGGACTAGCAGACAACGTGGGGACGCAGTATTTT. Amino acids: CASSQTGLADNVGTQYF.

The chain couples TRBV5-1 to TRBJ2-7; D perhaps matches TRBD2 (5 bases). The germline V and J ends were trimmed by 4 bases and 7 bases, with 18 bases remaining between them. The CDR3 is 14 residues long. The germline gives CDR1 SGHRS, CDR2 YFSETQ. The CDR3 nucleotides read TGCGCCAGCAGCCCGGCGACTTCTCGAGGGGAGCAGTACTTC. Its protein is CASSPATSRGEQYF. Based on the CDR3 plus reference TRBV5-1 and TRBJ2-7, the full variable domain is KAGVTQTPRYLIKTRGQQVTLSCSPISGHRSVSWYQQTPGQGLQFLFEYFSETQRNKGNFPGRFSGRQFSNSRSEMNVSTLELGDSALYLCASSPATSRGEQYFGPGTRLTVT.

The sample holds one count of this clone. This chain links TRBV5-1 with TRBJ2-3; maybe TRBD1 (6 bases). Germline V CDR1 and CDR2: SGHRS, YFSETQ. The CDR3 is 15 amino acids. V dropped 2 bases and J dropped 1 base, with 11 bases sitting between them. CDR3 in amino acids: CASSFSRQGTDTQYF. CDR3 bases: TGCGCCAGCAGCTTCTCCCGACAGGGCACAGATACGCAGTATTTT.

The rearrangement joins TRBV5-4 to TRBJ2-4; possible D gene TRBD2, 5 bases. Trimming shortened V by 5 bases and J by 8 bases, and 11 bases separated the two germline ends. The CDR3 is 12 amino acids. Germline values: CDR1 SGHNT, CDR2 YYREEE (reference sequence). The CDR3 is CASSGNGDIQYF. Written as DNA, the CDR3 is TGTGCCAGCAGTGGGAACGGGGACATTCAGTACTTC.

The chain joins TRBV30 to TRBJ1-2; D is unclear. Germline assignment: CDR1 GTSNPN and CDR2 SVGIG (reference sequence). This CDR3 region has 13 residues. V lost 0 bases and J lost 9, with 14 bases in between. The CDR3 DNA reads as TGTGCCTGGAGTGTACTGAGTGGTTTAAGCTACACCTTC. Translated, it gives CAWSVLSGLSYTF.

The chain is built from TRBV5-6 and TRBJ2-1, with TRBD1 matching 7 bases. The length of the CDR3 is 13 residues. Germline lookup yields CDR1 SGHDT and CDR2 YYEEEE. Trimming cost V 1 base and J 8 bases; bases outside gene matches: 3. The CDR3 spells CASSLTGVDEQFF. For the CDR3, the DNA is TGTGCCAGCAGCTTGACAGGGGTCGATGAGCAGTTCTTC.

The rearrangement uses TRBV5-4 and TRBJ2-5, with D tentatively TRBD2 (7 bases). The J call is in doubt because the DNA end fits TRBJ2-7 better. The CDR3 spans 14 residues. Germline V gene lookup returns CDR1 SGHNT and CDR2 YYREEE (reference sequence). CDR3 protein: CASKLQGGSYEQYF. The CDR3 nucleotides are TGTGCCAGCAAGTTACAGGGAGGGAGCTACGAGCAGTACTTC.

The chain carries TRBV29-1 and TRBJ2-5, with 9 bases aligning to TRBD1. CDR1 is SQVTM, CDR2 ANQGSEA, per germline. CDR3 length equals 13 residues. V dropped 7 bases and J dropped 4; count of bases not matched to a gene: 7. CDR3 residues: CSGGQGSRETQYF. The CDR3 nucleotides read TGCAGCGGGGGACAGGGATCTCGAGAGACCCAGTACTTC.

The rearrangement links TRBV15 to TRBJ2-3, with D perhaps matching TRBD2 (7 bases). CDR3 length: 15 amino acids. V dropped 8 bases and J dropped 0 bases, with 15 bases sitting between them. Germline V lookup: CDR1 LNHNV, CDR2 YYDKDF (reference sequence). For the CDR3, the DNA is TGTGCCACCGGTTACGGGGGGCCGAGCACAGATACGCAGTATTTT. The encoded protein is CATGYGGPSTDTQYF.

The V call is TRBV6-5, the J call TRBJ2-7; 13 bases are a match to TRBD2. J lost 2 bases, V lost 8 bases, and 0 bases had no gene match. CDR1 and CDR2 (germline): MNHEY, SVGAGI. The CDR3 totals 13 residues. DNA for the CDR3: TGTGCCAGCGGACTAGCGGGGGCCTACGAGCAGTACTTC. Its translation is CASGLAGAYEQYF.

The chain couples TRBV4-3 to TRBJ2-7; possible D gene TRBD2, 7 bases. Germline assignment: CDR1 LGHNA and CDR2 YSLEER. V was trimmed by 3 bases and J by 6 bases, leaving 15 bases between them. CDR3 length: 14 residues. CDR3 in DNA: TGCGCCAGCAGCCAGACGGCGGGGGCGAGCGAGCAGTACTTC. This codes for CASSQTAGASEQYF.

J is TRBJ1-4 and V is TRBV19, with 7 positions matching TRBD1. Germline V gives CDR1 LNHDA, CDR2 SQIVND (reference sequence). The CDR3 runs 15 residues. After removal of 9 bases from V and 5 bases from J, the junction contained 12 bases not matched to a gene. CDR3 nucleotide sequence: TGTGCCAGCCAGGAGGAGGACAGGCCAAATGAAAAACTGTTTTTT. Amino acid sequence: CASQEEDRPNEKLFF. The complete variable domain, with remaining parts taken from reference TRBV19 and TRBJ1-4, reads DGGITQSPKYLFRKEGQNVTLSCEQNLNHDAMYWYRQDPGQGLRLIYYSQIVNDFQKGDIAEGYSVSREKKESFPLTVTSAQKNPTAFYLCASQEEDRPNEKLFFGSGTQLSVL.

This clone was seen just once. The chain joins TRBV27 to TRBJ1-2; D not certain. This CDR3 is built from 13 residues. Trimming cost V 6 bases and J 0 bases, with 8 bases left between them. The germline V gene has CDR1 MNHEY and CDR2 SMNVEV (reference sequence). The CDR3 DNA follows: TGTGCCAGCAGCTGGGCAGCTAACTATGGCTACACCTTC. Protein product: CASSWAANYGYTF.

In this sample, this clone turned up once. This CDR3 is also generated by other DNA sequences in the sample. The rearrangement uses TRBV10-3 and TRBJ1-4, with 10 positions matching TRBD1. CDR1 and CDR2 (germline): ENHRY, SYGVKD. With 4 bases clipped from V and 7 bases from J, the junction kept 0 bases outside the gene matches. This CDR3 is built from 13 residues. The DNA for the CDR3 is TGTGCCATCAGTGGGGACAGGGGTGAAAAACTGTTTTTT. It translates to CAISGDRGEKLFF.

This rearrangement joins TRBV5-1 to TRBJ2-3; 9 bases are a match to TRBD1. Germline V gene lookup returns CDR1 SGHRS and CDR2 YFSETQ. The CDR3 runs 15 residues. Trimming removed 4 bases from V and 6 bases from J; junction bases left unmatched: 9. The CDR3 DNA reads as TGCGCCAGCAGCGGAATGACAGGGGGTGCCGATACGCAGTATTTT. Encoded protein: CASSGMTGGADTQYF.

In its sample, this clone was seen a few times. This rearrangement joins TRBV6-4 to TRBJ2-3, with a possible D match to TRBD1 (5 bases). V dropped 6 bases and J dropped 2 bases, with 12 bases sitting between them. The germline V gene has CDR1 MRHNA and CDR2 SNTAGT. The CDR3 sequence is 14 residues long. The CDR3 nucleotides read TGTGCCAGCAGCCCACAGGAGTCCACAGATACGCAGTATTTT. Amino acid sequence: CASSPQESTDTQYF.